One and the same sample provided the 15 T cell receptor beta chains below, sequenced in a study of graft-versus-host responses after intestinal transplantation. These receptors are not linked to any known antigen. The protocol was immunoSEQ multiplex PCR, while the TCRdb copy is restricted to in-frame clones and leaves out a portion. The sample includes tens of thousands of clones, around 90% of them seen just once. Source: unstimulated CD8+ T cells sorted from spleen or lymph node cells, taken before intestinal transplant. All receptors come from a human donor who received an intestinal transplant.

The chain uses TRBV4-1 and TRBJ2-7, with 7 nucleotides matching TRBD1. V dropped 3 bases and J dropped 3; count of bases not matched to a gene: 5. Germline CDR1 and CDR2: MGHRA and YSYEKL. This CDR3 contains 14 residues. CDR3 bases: TGCGCCAGCAGCCACAACAGGGGTAGCTACGAGCAGTACTTC. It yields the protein CASSHNRGSYEQYF.

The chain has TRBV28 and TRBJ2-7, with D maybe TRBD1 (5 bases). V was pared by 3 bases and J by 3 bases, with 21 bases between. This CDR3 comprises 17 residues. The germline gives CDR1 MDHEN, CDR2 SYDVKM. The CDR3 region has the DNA TGTGCCAGCAGTTTTTCTCGGGCCAGGGAAGCCGGCTACGAGCAGTACTTC. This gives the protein CASSFSRAREAGYEQYF.

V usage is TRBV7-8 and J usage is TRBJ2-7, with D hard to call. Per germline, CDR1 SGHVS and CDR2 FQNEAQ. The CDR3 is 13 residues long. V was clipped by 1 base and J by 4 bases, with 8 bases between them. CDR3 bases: TGTGCCAGCAGCTTAGTTGGCGGATACGAGCAGTACTTC. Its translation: CASSLVGGYEQYF.

The CDR3 region is CASSIAGNYGYTF. The CDR3, as DNA: TGTGCCAGTAGTATCGCAGGCAACTATGGCTACACCTTC. The V gene is TRBV19, the J gene TRBJ1-2; D remains unclear. The CDR3 sequence is 13 residues long. Trimming stripped 3 bases from V and 2 bases from J, with 7 bases between. Germline assignment: CDR1 LNHDA and CDR2 SQIVND (reference sequence).

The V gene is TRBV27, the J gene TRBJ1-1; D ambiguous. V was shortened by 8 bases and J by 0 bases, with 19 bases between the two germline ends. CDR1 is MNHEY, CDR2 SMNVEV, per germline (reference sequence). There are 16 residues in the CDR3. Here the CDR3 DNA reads TGTGCCAGCTCCGTAATGTACCATAGCATGAACACTGAAGCTTTCTTT. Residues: CASSVMYHSMNTEAFF.

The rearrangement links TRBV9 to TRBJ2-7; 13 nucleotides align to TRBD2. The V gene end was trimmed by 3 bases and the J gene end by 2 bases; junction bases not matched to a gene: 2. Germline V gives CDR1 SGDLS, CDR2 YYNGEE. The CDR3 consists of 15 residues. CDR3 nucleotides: TGTGCCAGCAGCGCGGGGACTAGCGGGACCTACGAGCAGTACTTC. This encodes CASSAGTSGTYEQYF.

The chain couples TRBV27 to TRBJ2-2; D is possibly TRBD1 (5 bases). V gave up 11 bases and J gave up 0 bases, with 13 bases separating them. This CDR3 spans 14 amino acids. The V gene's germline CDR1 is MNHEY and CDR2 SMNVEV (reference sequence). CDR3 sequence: CAAGRFANTGELFF. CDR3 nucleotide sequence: TGTGCCGCAGGGCGGTTCGCGAACACCGGGGAGCTGTTTTTT.

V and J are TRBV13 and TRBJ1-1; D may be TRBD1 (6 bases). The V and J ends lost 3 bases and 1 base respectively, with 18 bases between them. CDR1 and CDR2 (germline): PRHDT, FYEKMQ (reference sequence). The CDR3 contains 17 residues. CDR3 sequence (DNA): TGTGCCAGCAGCTTCCGACAGGCTCCACGCCCGAACACTGAAGCTTTCTTT. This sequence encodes CASSFRQAPRPNTEAFF. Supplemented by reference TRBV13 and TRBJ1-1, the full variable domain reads AAGVIQSPRHLIKEKRETATLKCYPIPRHDTVYWYQQGPGQDPQFLISFYEKMQSDKGSIPDRFSAQQFSDYHSELNMSSLELGDSALYFCASSFRQAPRPNTEAFFGQGTRLTVV.

In nucleotides, the CDR3 is TGTGCCACCAGTTTGGGCCCTGGAAACACCATATATTTT. This codes for CATSLGPGNTIYF. The chain recombines TRBV15 with TRBJ1-3; D unresolved. CDR1 is LNHNV, CDR2 YYDKDF, per germline (reference sequence). There are 13 residues in the CDR3. The germline V and J ends were trimmed by 6 bases and 2 bases, with 8 bases remaining between them.

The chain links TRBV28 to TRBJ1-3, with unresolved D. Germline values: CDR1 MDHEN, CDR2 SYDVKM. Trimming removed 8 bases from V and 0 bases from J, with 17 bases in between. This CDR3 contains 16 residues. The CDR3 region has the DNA TGTGCCAGCGCCCCGCGACACTTTCTCTCTGGAAACACCATATATTTT. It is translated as CASAPRHFLSGNTIYF.

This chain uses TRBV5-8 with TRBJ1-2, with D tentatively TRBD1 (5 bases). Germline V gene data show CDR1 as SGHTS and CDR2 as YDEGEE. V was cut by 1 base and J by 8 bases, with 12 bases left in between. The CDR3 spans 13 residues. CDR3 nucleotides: TGTGCCAGCAGCTTGAACCAGGGATCAGGCTACACCTTC. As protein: CASSLNQGSGYTF.

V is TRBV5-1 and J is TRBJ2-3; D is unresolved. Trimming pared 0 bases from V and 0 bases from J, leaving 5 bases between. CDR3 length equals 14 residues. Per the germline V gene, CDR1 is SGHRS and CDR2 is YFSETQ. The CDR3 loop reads CASSLDSSTDTQYF. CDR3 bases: TGCGCCAGCAGCTTGGACAGTAGCACAGATACGCAGTATTTT.

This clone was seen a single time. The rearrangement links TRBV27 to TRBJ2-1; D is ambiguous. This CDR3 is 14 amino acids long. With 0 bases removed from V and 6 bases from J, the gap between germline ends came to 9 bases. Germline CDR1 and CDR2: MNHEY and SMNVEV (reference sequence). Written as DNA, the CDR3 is TGTGCCAGCAGTTTATCCCCAGTCCCCAATGAGCAGTTCTTC. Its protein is CASSLSPVPNEQFF.

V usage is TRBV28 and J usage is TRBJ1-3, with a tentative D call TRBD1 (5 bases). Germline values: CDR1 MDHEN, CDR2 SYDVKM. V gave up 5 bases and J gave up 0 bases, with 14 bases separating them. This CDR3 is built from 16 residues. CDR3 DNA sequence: TGTGCCAGCAGTCCGACAGTCTTCAGCTCTGGAAACACCATATATTTT. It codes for CASSPTVFSSGNTIYF. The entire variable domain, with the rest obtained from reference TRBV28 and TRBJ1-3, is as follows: DVKVTQSSRYLVKRTGEKVFLECVQDMDHENMFWYRQDPGLGLRLIYFSYDVKMKEKGDIPEGYSVSREKKERFSLILESASTNQTSMYLCASSPTVFSSGNTIYFGEGSWLTVV.

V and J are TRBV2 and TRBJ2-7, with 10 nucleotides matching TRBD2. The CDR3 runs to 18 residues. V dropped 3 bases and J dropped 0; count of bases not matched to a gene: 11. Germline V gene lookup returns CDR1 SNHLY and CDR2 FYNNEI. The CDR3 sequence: CASSDEASGREVSYEQYF. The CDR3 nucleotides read TGTGCCAGCAGTGATGAGGCTAGCGGGAGAGAAGTCTCCTACGAGCAGTACTTC.